These T cell receptor beta chains were read from a single sample in a study of identical twins. TCRdb re-called the 5' RACE reads through MiXCR, storing one row per CDR3 protein. The table records 250,000 or so distinct CDR3 sequences, 7.5% of them present only once. The data were also submitted as part of a second study, on yellow fever vaccine responses in identical twins.

Specimen: CD8+ T cells sorted from blood. Receptor source: a woman younger than 30 in good health. Both conserved end residues are part of each CDR3. D genes are given only for firm matches. Clone size is stated in some rows and not others, as once, few, many or a class when expanded.

clone_size: few
d_call: NA
j_call: TRBJ1-4
v_call: TRBV10-3
cdr3_nt: TGTGCCATCAGTGAGGAGGACAACCCTGAAAAACTGTTTTTT
cdr3_aa: CAISEEDNPEKLFF

clone_size: NA
d_call: TRBD1
j_call: TRBJ2-5
v_call: TRBV28
cdr3_nt: TGTGCCAGCAGTAAAGAACAGGGGACCCAAGAGACCCAGTACTTC
cdr3_aa: CASSKEQGTQETQYF

clone_size: few
d_call: NA
j_call: TRBJ2-5
v_call: TRBV27
cdr3_nt: TGTGCCAGCAGTTATGGTGAGGGGCAGACCCAGTACTTC
cdr3_aa: CASSYGEGQTQYF

clone_size: few
d_call: TRBD2
j_call: TRBJ2-3
v_call: TRBV20-1
cdr3_nt: TGCAGTGCTATTCTTGAGGGACTAGCGGGAGGGGACGAAAGGGGCCCCACAGATACGCAGTATTTT
cdr3_aa: CSAILEGLAGGDERGPTDTQYF

clone_size: few
d_call: TRBD2
j_call: TRBJ2-1
v_call: TRBV5-1
cdr3_nt: TGCGCCAGCAGCCCACTGGGGGTGCTAGCGGGAGAGTACAATGAGCAGTTCTTC
cdr3_aa: CASSPLGVLAGEYNEQFF

clone_size: many
d_call: NA
j_call: TRBJ2-1
v_call: TRBV5-6
cdr3_nt: TGTGCCAGCAGCTTTGTCGGAAGCTCCTACAATGAGCAGTTCTTC
cdr3_aa: CASSFVGSSYNEQFF

clone_size: few
d_call: NA
j_call: TRBJ2-5
v_call: TRBV7-9
cdr3_nt: TGTGCCAGCAGCTTAAATTATGGGGGCGGAGAGACCCAGTACTTC
cdr3_aa: CASSLNYGGGETQYF

clone_size: many
d_call: NA
j_call: TRBJ2-7
v_call: TRBV2
cdr3_nt: TGTGCCAGCAGTGAATTTGGGGGTGTTGGTATGGAGCAGTACTTC
cdr3_aa: CASSEFGGVGMEQYF

clone_size: few
d_call: NA
j_call: TRBJ1-6
v_call: TRBV27
cdr3_nt: TGTGCCAGCAGTACGGACCCCGATGGGGCACCCCTCCACTTT
cdr3_aa: CASSTDPDGAPLHF

clone_size: NA
d_call: NA
j_call: TRBJ1-1
v_call: TRBV20-1
cdr3_nt: TGCAGTGCTAGAGATGAGGGAACTGAAGCTTTCTTT
cdr3_aa: CSARDEGTEAFF

clone_size: NA
d_call: NA
j_call: TRBJ2-3
v_call: TRBV27
cdr3_nt: TGTGCCAGCAGTTACAACCCCGGTTCCGATACGCAGTATTTT
cdr3_aa: CASSYNPGSDTQYF

clone_size: few
d_call: TRBD1
j_call: TRBJ2-1
v_call: TRBV29-1
cdr3_nt: TGCAGCGTTGCCCGCGAGGGGGCGAAAGAGCAGTTCTTC
cdr3_aa: CSVAREGAKEQFF

clone_size: many
d_call: TRBD1
j_call: TRBJ1-2
v_call: TRBV29-1
cdr3_nt: TGCAGCGTTGTGTGGGCAGGGGGCGCCAAGGATAACTATGGCTACACCTTC
cdr3_aa: CSVVWAGGAKDNYGYTF

clone_size: many
d_call: TRBD2
j_call: TRBJ2-3
v_call: TRBV5-6
cdr3_nt: TGTGCCAGCAGCGGGGGGGGGTCCCCGGCAGATACGCAGTATTTT
cdr3_aa: CASSGGGSPADTQYF

clone_size: many
d_call: NA
j_call: TRBJ2-1
v_call: TRBV24-1
cdr3_nt: TGTGCCACCAGTGATTTAGAAGGGAAGAATGAGCAGTTCTTC
cdr3_aa: CATSDLEGKNEQFF